These T cell receptor beta chains were read from a single sample in a study of blood T cells in healthy people across ages. TCRdb itself ran the 5' RACE reads through MiXCR, one entry per CDR3 protein. Counted here are approximately 820,000 distinct CDR3 sequences, 40% to 50% occurring once; the ten biggest clones make up approximately 20%. Sequenced sample: blood. These receptors came from a man aged 55 to 70 in good health. The CDR3 runs from the conserved cysteine through the conserved F or W. D genes are given only for firm matches. Where a row states a size, it is once, few, many or the class of an expanded clone; other rows omit it.

>TRBV28|TRBJ2-7|-|once
CASSIRGASSEQYF
TGTGCCAGCAGTATCAGGGGAGCAAGCTCCGAGCAGTACTTC
>TRBV28|TRBJ2-7|-|-
CASSLYQEPEYF
TGTGCCAGCAGTTTATATCAGGAGCCGGAGTACTTC
>TRBV20-1|TRBJ1-1|-|-
CSANLGGVAFF
TGCAGTGCTAACCTGGGGGGGGTAGCTTTCTTT
>TRBV9|TRBJ1-1|-|-
CASSQKDTVRAFF
TGTGCCAGCAGCCAAAAGGACACAGTAAGAGCTTTCTTT
>TRBV4-3|TRBJ1-2|-|-
CASSREGGSHGYTF
TGCGCCAGCAGCCGAGAGGGCGGCAGCCATGGCTACACCTTC
>TRBV12-3/TRBV12-4|TRBJ1-1|TRBD1|many
CASSRTGKTEAFF
TGTGCCAGCAGTCGGACAGGGAAAACTGAAGCTTTCTTT
>TRBV28|TRBJ2-7|-|-
CASSSGSYYEQYF
TGTGCCAGCAGTTCGGGTTCCTACTACGAGCAGTACTTC
>TRBV12-3/TRBV12-4|TRBJ2-2|TRBD2|-
CASSRSGGATGELFF
TGTGCCAGCAGCCGTAGCGGGGGAGCCACCGGGGAGCTGTTTTTT
>TRBV2|TRBJ1-6|-|-
CASSRTDAGKNSPLHF
TGTGCCAGCAGCAGGACAGACGCAGGAAAAAATTCACCCCTCCACTTT
>TRBV6-1|TRBJ2-2|TRBD1|-
CASSDPTGWDTGELFF
TGTGCCAGCAGTGACCCGACAGGGTGGGACACCGGGGAGCTGTTTTTT
>TRBV7-2|TRBJ2-1|-|-
CASSPTTAYNEQFF
TGTGCCAGCAGCCCTACAACCGCCTACAATGAGCAGTTCTTC
>TRBV18|TRBJ2-3|-|-
CASSYQTDTQYF
TGTGCCAGCTCATATCAGACAGATACGCAGTATTTT
>TRBV4-1|TRBJ2-7|-|-
CASRPVSSYEQYF
TGCGCCAGCAGGCCCGTTTCTAGTTACGAGCAGTACTTC
>TRBV5-1|TRBJ2-1|-|-
CASRNWGNSYNEQFF
TGCGCCAGCCGGAATTGGGGGAACTCCTACAATGAGCAGTTCTTC
>TRBV24-1|TRBJ2-1|TRBD2|few
CATGGGPGNEQFF
TGTGCCACCGGCGGGGGGCCCGGCAATGAGCAGTTCTTC
>TRBV5-1|TRBJ1-2|TRBD1|few
CASSNPGTAYGYTF
TGCGCCAGCAGCAACCCCGGGACAGCCTATGGCTACACCTTC
>TRBV7-2|TRBJ2-1|-|few
CASSFSGGQYNEQFF
TGTGCCAGCAGCTTCTCGGGGGGACAATACAATGAGCAGTTCTTC
>TRBV6-6|TRBJ2-7|-|many
CASSYEGYSYEQYF
TGTGCCAGCAGTTATGAGGGTTACTCCTACGAGCAGTACTTC
>TRBV27|TRBJ1-6|-|-
CASSLLDKGPPLHF
TGTGCCAGCAGTTTACTGGACAAGGGGCCACCCCTCCACTTT
>TRBV3-1|TRBJ2-3|TRBD2|-
CASSQEQLAGKTDTQYF
TGTGCCAGCAGCCAAGAACAACTAGCGGGGAAAACAGATACGCAGTATTTT
>TRBV14|TRBJ2-5|-|-
CASSQGYQMLKETQYF
TGTGCCAGCAGCCAAGGTTACCAAATGCTAAAAGAGACCCAGTACTTC
>TRBV7-8|TRBJ2-5|TRBD1|-
CASSLKRGPQETQYF
TGTGCCAGCAGCTTAAAAAGGGGGCCTCAAGAGACCCAGTACTTC
>TRBV20-1|TRBJ1-2|-|-
CSVREYGYTF
TGCAGTGTGAGGGAATATGGCTACACCTTC
>TRBV20-1|TRBJ2-7|TRBD2|-
CSATERGWVDEQYF
TGCAGTGCAACCGAGCGGGGTTGGGTGGACGAGCAGTACTTC
>TRBV20-1|TRBJ2-5|-|-
CSARVVGETQYF
TGCAGTGCTAGAGTGGTGGGAGAGACCCAGTACTTC
>TRBV27|TRBJ2-4|-|-
CASSLMVGDSMGIQYF
TGTGCCAGCAGTTTAATGGTAGGGGACTCAATGGGTATTCAGTACTTC
>TRBV20-1|TRBJ1-2|-|-
CSAPSGGPLGYGYTF
TGCAGTGCCCCCAGTGGGGGGCCTCTGGGCTATGGCTACACCTTC
>TRBV29-1|TRBJ2-5|-|-
CSVDGPLQETQYF
TGCAGCGTTGATGGGCCACTTCAGGAGACCCAGTACTTC
>TRBV3-1|TRBJ1-2|-|few
CASSQESPRDYGYTF
TGTGCCAGCAGCCAAGAATCCCCCCGGGACTATGGCTACACCTTC
>TRBV9|TRBJ2-1|-|once
CASSVSSRHNEQFF
TGTGCCAGCAGCGTCTCTAGTCGCCACAATGAGCAGTTCTTC
>TRBV7-2|TRBJ2-3|-|-
CASSSSRLGDTQYF
TGTGCCAGCAGCTCATCTCGTCTCGGGGATACGCAGTATTTT
>TRBV12-3/TRBV12-4|TRBJ1-2|-|-
CASSPLAHGYTF
TGTGCCAGCAGTCCCCTCGCCCATGGCTACACCTTC
>TRBV6-2/TRBV6-3|TRBJ2-5|-|many
CASSLLQETQYF
TGTGCCAGCAGCCTACTTCAAGAGACCCAGTACTTC